This T cell receptor (beta chain) was found in a study of a mutant IDH1 vaccine in newly diagnosed glioma (dated by TCRdb to about 2021). General notes on the study: Patients received eight vaccinations in weeks 1, 3, 5, 7, 11, 15, 19 and 23, corresponding to visits V03 through V10. In the chemotherapy-containing groups, vaccination started alongside temozolomide cycles, whereas in patients who had radiotherapy alone it started 4-6 weeks after radiotherapy. For exploratory analyses, longitudinal TCRB deep sequencing was carried out in under 30 treated patients wherever samples were available. Before enrollment, most patients had been given radiochemotherapy with temozolomide as standard therapy, while the rest had received either radiotherapy alone or temozolomide alone. Six visits were used for peripheral blood collection: V03 (baseline), V05, V07, V10, V12 and V13. Of the 30 or so patients who were treated, about 62% were male and approximately 38% were female, and the mean age was about 37 years. On the study overall, not on this receptor specifically: The authors noted that analyses of patient blood samples could not be reproduced because of sample limitations. Changes in the top peripheral T cell clonotypes picked up by TCRB sequencing did not appear to be linked to pseudoprogression. Selection of PBMC samples for TCRB deep sequencing was based on availability. Immune responses induced by the vaccine were seen in around 94% of patients across multiple MHC alleles.

Points on this clone: Its antigen has not been determined. Base-call qualities are not available, and no considerably larger clone is one nucleotide away.

V is cut back by 3 bases and J by 4 bases, with 5 bases in the junction unmatched. From the cysteine up to the phenylalanine, the CDR3 has a length of 15 residues. The sequence is cut down to CDR3 DNA, 45 bases in frame from base 1. From a lookup of the germline V gene, CDR1 and CDR2 are MNHNS and SASEGT. Library preparation employed the immunoSEQ multiplex PCR assay. The hsTCRB Kit was used according to the manufacturer's protocol to amplify rearranged TCR beta chain sequences. Sequencing of TCRB libraries was carried out on an Illumina MiSeq. Per the original workflow: The proprietary platform of the kit vendor was used for demultiplexing, trimming and gene mapping. The table comes from immuneACCESS by way of TCRdb, which keeps in-frame sequences with V and J called. Part of the clones is missing from these tables; in studies checked, under half for an unresolved V gene and the rest for unknown reasons. For V, J and clone size, that table is used; D and trimming come from the DNA. This sample has about 82,000 clones in its table, and approximately 85% of those were observed once. About 2.2% of the sample is in the top ten clones.

Per the publication, the time point label means: week 23, last vaccination. A 20-mer mutant IDH1 peptide at 300 micrograms in Montanide made up each vaccine dose, which was injected subcutaneously together with topical imiquimod. Newly diagnosed WHO grade 3 or 4 IDH1-mutant astrocytomas showing loss of nuclear ATRX were present in the donors. The samples were drawn from NOA16, a multicentre, single-arm, open-label phase I trial in Germany that tested a mutant IDH1 peptide vaccine in humans for the first time. Genomic DNA for TCRB sequencing was extracted from EDTA blood using the DNeasy Blood and Tissue Kit.

The source is a man aged 30 to 39 with glioma. Some clones in this sample may be carry-over from other donors' samples. This sample comprised PBMCs, obtained from a glioma patient whose treatment included an IDH1 peptide vaccine. The chain links TRBV6-1 with TRBJ2-3, and TRBD1 aligns with 9 junction nucleotides. The CDR3 loop reads CASSDRDRAADTQYF. The base sequence is TGTGCCAGCAGTGACCGGGACAGGGCTGCAGATACGCAGTATTTT.